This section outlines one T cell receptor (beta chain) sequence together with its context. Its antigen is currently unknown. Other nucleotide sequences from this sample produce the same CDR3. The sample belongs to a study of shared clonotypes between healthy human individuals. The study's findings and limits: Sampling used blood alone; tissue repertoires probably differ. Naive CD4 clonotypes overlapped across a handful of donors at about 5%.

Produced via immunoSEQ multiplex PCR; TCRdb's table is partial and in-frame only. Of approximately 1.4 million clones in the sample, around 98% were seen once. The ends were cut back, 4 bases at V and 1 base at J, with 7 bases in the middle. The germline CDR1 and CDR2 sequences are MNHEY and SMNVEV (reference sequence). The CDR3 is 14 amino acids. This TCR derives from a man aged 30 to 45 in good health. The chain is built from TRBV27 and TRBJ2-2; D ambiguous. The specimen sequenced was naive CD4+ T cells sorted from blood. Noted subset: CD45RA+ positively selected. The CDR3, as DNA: TGTGCCAGCAGTTATCGGCTGAACACCGGGGAGCTGTTTTTT. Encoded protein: CASSYRLNTGELFF.